This is a list of T cell receptor beta chains from one sample in a study of blood T cells in healthy people across ages. TCRdb re-derived calls from the 5' RACE reads in MiXCR, one entry per CDR3 protein. Among around 870,000 distinct CDR3 sequences listed, 25% to 30% were seen once. Sample: blood. Receptor source: a woman over 75 in good health. CDR3s include the opening cysteine and the closing phenylalanine or tryptophan. D genes are given only for firm matches. Clone size, where shown, is once, few, many, or a class for clones that have expanded.

.,TRBV20-1,.,TRBJ2-3,TGCAGTGCTAGAGATCCCGTGAGGGGGGCAGATACGCAGTATTTT,CSARDPVRGADTQYF
few,TRBV19,.,TRBJ2-3,TGTGCCAGTAGTCAAATGGGCCTTACAGATACGCAGTATTTT,CASSQMGLTDTQYF
.,TRBV20-1,TRBD1,TRBJ1-6,TGCAGTGCGAGTGGTGGGACAGAGTATAATTCACCCCTCCACTTT,CSASGGTEYNSPLHF
.,TRBV12-3/TRBV12-4,TRBD1,TRBJ1-1,TGTGCCAGCCGGACAGGGCCGGGGGAAGCTTTCTTT,CASRTGPGEAFF
many,TRBV5-5,.,TRBJ2-3,TGTGCCAGCAGCTTGACAACATCATTTCAGTATTTT,CASSLTTSFQYF
.,TRBV7-2,.,TRBJ2-2,TGTGCCAGCAGCTTAGGATGGGGCGGGGAGCTGTTTTTT,CASSLGWGGELFF
many,TRBV5-5,.,TRBJ2-5,TGTGCCAGCAGCTTGAAGGGGGTACGAGAGACCCAGTACTTC,CASSLKGVRETQYF
.,TRBV20-1,TRBD1,TRBJ1-1,TGCAGTGCTAGAACGGACAGGACTGAAGCTTTCTTT,CSARTDRTEAFF
many,TRBV7-9,TRBD2,TRBJ2-3,TGTGCCAGCAGCTTAGTTTTCGGGACTAGCAGTAGCACAGATACGCAGTATTTT,CASSLVFGTSSSTDTQYF
few,TRBV5-5,TRBD1,TRBJ1-2,TGTGCCAGCAGCTCCGGGACAGTGAAAAACTATGGCTACACCTTC,CASSSGTVKNYGYTF
many,TRBV6-1,.,TRBJ2-7,TGTGCCAGCAGTGGTCGGGGTTCCTACGAGCAGTACTTC,CASSGRGSYEQYF
many,TRBV6-5,.,TRBJ2-6,TGTGCCAGCAGCCACAGGGCTGGGGCCAACGTCCTGACTTTC,CASSHRAGANVLTF
many,TRBV7-2,TRBD1,TRBJ1-2,TGTGCCAGCAGCTTATACGAGGGGGCGCCCGATGGCTACACCTTC,CASSLYEGAPDGYTF
few,TRBV27,TRBD1,TRBJ1-2,TGTGCCAGCAGTTCACACGACAGGGTGAGAGGCTACACCTTC,CASSSHDRVRGYTF
many,TRBV11-2,.,TRBJ2-1,TGTGCCAGCAGCTTTTCCCTCTCCTACAATGAGCAGTTCTTC,CASSFSLSYNEQFF
.,TRBV6-5,.,TRBJ2-2,TGTGCCGGCAGAACCCCTTCTGCGAACACCGGGGAGCTGTTTTTT,CAGRTPSANTGELFF
.,TRBV6-2/TRBV6-3,.,TRBJ1-1,TGTGCCAGCAGACCGGGAGGCTCACGGGGTAGAGCTTTCTTT,CASRPGGSRGRAFF
.,TRBV7-2,.,TRBJ2-1,TGTGCCAGCAGCTTAGGGTGGGGGGCTTACAATGGGCAGTTCTTC,CASSLGWGAYNGQFF
few,TRBV6-2/TRBV6-3,.,TRBJ1-2,TGTGCCAGCAGGTACGACAGGCTTACTAACTATGGCTACACCTTC,CASRYDRLTNYGYTF
many,TRBV20-1,TRBD2,TRBJ2-3,TGCAACCCAGCGGGGCGATCTACAGATACGCAGTATTTT,CNPAGRSTDTQYF
many,TRBV20-1,.,TRBJ1-2,TGCAGTGTGGACAGCTATGGCTACACCTTC,CSVDSYGYTF
few,TRBV12-3/TRBV12-4,.,TRBJ1-5,TGTGCCAGCAGTTTAAAGCAGGGGTTTAGCAATCAGCCCCAGCATTTT,CASSLKQGFSNQPQHF
many,TRBV7-2,.,TRBJ2-3,TGTGCCAGCAATCCAAGTGTGTTAGATACGCAGTATTTT,CASNPSVLDTQYF
.,TRBV2,TRBD1,TRBJ2-7,TGTGCCAGCAGTGCATCACGACAGGGGGGCCGGGTGGCCCAGTACTTC,CASSASRQGGRVAQYF
.,TRBV5-1,TRBD1,TRBJ1-2,TGCGCCAGCAGCTCTGAGGGACAGGACCCCTACACCTTC,CASSSEGQDPYTF
few,TRBV20-1,.,TRBJ1-1,TGCAGTGCAATCAGGGGTTCAACAATGAACACTGAAGCTTTCTTT,CSAIRGSTMNTEAFF
.,TRBV7-9,.,TRBJ1-4,TGTGCCAGCAGCGAAGGAACGGGGGAAAAACTGTTTTTT,CASSEGTGEKLFF
many,TRBV27,.,TRBJ2-7,TGTGCCAGCAGCCCAAACAGGGTTTCAGCCTACGAGCAGTACTTC,CASSPNRVSAYEQYF
few,TRBV5-5,TRBD1,TRBJ1-1,TGTGCCAGCAGCGCCCGACAGGGGGTGGGCACTGAAGCTTTCTTT,CASSARQGVGTEAFF